This T cell receptor beta chain was obtained from a study of blood T cell repertoires in COVID-19 (TCRdb year 2020). About the investigation overall: Samples from collaborators originated in the United States, Italy and Spain and spanned both the acute and convalescent phases of COVID-19. The samples were drawn from the first 160 participants of the ongoing ImmuneRACE study and from more than 1,000 subjects provided by 6 global collaborators. Sample metadata almost always included a de-identified subject ID, COVID-19 status, age in years and sex. Where available, HLA class I and class II types were obtained from metadata supplied by the sample provider rather than from assay-based typing. The repertoires were made available in a free public database intended to serve as a resource for research on the immune response to SARS-CoV-2. The material from the prospective study consisted of cDNA or gDNA derived from T cells, B-cell-depleted T cells, or PBMCs. Deeply sampled blood TCRbeta repertoires from subjects exposed to, actively infected with, or recovered from COVID-19 were included in the dataset. What the work shows at the level of the full study, not this receptor alone: How much clinical and demographic metadata was included differed by source and by participant, and the metadata was provided uncurated.

The immunoSEQ Assay, a bias-controlled multiplex PCR, was used to amplify TCRbeta CDR3 regions from genomic DNA. As for the authors' bioinformatics: Within the assay, amplification of reference gene primers was used to estimate how many nucleated cells each sample contained. Sequence reads were collapsed and filtered to measure the absolute abundance of every unique TCRbeta CDR3 rearrangement. For each sample, productive Simpson clonality was calculated as the square root of Simpson's diversity index across productive rearrangements. Imported from immuneACCESS, the table was reduced by TCRdb to in-frame sequences with V and J called. These copies leave out some clones; in studies compared against another copy, an unresolved V gene accounts for under half, and the cause of the remainder is not known. V and J calls and clone size are as listed in that table; D and trimming were resolved from the DNA. For this sample the table gives under 250,000 clones, of which around four fifths were detected only once. Of the sample, roughly 2% falls within the top ten clones.

A second Seattle source provided samples from volunteer blood donors who had recovered from COVID-19. Each collaborating institution followed its own protocols to collect whole blood in K2EDTA tubes. For TCRbeta analysis, collaborators shipped samples in one of three forms: frozen whole blood, isolated PBMCs, or DNA extracted from either of those sample types. Based on the germline V gene, the CDR1 and CDR2 sequences are MGHDK and SYGVNS. The V end gives up 1 base and the J end 2 bases, leaving 7 bases in the junction not matched to a gene. The CDR3, from cysteine to phenylalanine, totals 16 residues. The read is trimmed to its CDR3 DNA, 48 bases read in frame from base 1. Note on this clone: Its antigen is unknown. Base-call qualities are not available, and no considerably larger clone is one nucleotide away.

The sequenced sample consisted of peripheral blood. The sequence came from a man younger than 40 who had recovered from COVID-19. The rearrangement combines TRBV25-1 with TRBJ1-2, and 7 bases in between align with TRBD1. Here is the DNA: TGTGCCAGCAGTGAATTTGGGCAGGGGGACAACTATGGCTACACCTTC. Its translation is CASSEFGQGDNYGYTF.